The clone carrying this TCR beta chain has more than one count but fewer than ten. What it binds is unknown. This record comes from a study of response to subunit inactivated influenza vaccine. TCRdb re-called the RT-PCR reads through MiXCR, storing one row per CDR3 protein. Of around 540,000 distinct CDR3 sequences listed, roughly 10% are singletons. Regarding the study as a whole: The authors proposed limited new T cell recruitment per seasonal influenza vaccination.

Between the trimmed V and J ends, which lost 7 bases and 0 bases, there was a span of 21 bases. The CDR3 consists of 17 residues. The chain employs TRBV12-3 or TRBV12-4 and TRBJ1-2; D gene uncertain. This material consisted of PBMCs from blood, taken on the day of vaccination. This clonotype originated in a man over 45 who received an inactivated influenza vaccine. The CDR3 DNA is TGTGCCAGCAATCCCGCACTAGGTGGCGGAGCTAACTATGGCTACACCTTC. Its translation is CASNPALGGGANYGYTF.